This TCR beta chain appears in the sequencing data of a study of T cells in Graves' hyperthyroidism and ophthalmopathy. Template material for amplifying TCR beta CDR3 regions consisted of RNA transcripts. The HTBI primer set served for first-round RT-PCR of the TCR CDR3. Each CDR3 protein is one row after TCRdb ran MiXCR on the multiplex PCR reads. The data contain 480,000 or so distinct CDR3 sequences, 35% to 50% of them singletons. Those patients with uncontrolled infection, other autoimmune disease, pregnancy or lactation were excluded. This receptor was obtained from an adult woman with Graves' disease, either hyperthyroidism or ophthalmopathy (not recorded which). Sequenced: peripheral blood or thyroid tissue (not recorded which).

The CDR3 is CSVGRQGTEAFF. The CDR3 bases are TGCAGCGTTGGACGACAGGGGACTGAAGCTTTCTTT. The chain carries TRBV29-1 and TRBJ1-1; 8 bases map to TRBD1. Germline V lookup: CDR1 SQVTM, CDR2 ANQGSEA. CDR3 size: 12 residues. The V gene end was trimmed by 4 bases and the J gene end by 5 bases; junction bases not matched to a gene: 3.